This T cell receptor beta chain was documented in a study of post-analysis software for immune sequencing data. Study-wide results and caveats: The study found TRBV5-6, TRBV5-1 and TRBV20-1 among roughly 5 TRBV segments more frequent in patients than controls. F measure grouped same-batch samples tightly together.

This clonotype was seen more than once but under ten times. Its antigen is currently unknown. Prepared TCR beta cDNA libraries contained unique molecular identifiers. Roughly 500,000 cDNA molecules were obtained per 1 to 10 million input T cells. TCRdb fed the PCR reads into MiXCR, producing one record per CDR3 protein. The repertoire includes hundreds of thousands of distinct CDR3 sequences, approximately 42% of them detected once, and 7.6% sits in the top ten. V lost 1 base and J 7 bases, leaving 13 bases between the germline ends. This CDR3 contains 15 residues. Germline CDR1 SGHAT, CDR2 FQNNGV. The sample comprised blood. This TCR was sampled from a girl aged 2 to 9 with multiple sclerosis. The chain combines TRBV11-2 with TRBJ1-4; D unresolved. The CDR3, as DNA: TGTGCCAGCAGCTTAGCTTTCCCGTCGGGTGAAAAACTGTTTTTT. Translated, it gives CASSLAFPSGEKLFF.